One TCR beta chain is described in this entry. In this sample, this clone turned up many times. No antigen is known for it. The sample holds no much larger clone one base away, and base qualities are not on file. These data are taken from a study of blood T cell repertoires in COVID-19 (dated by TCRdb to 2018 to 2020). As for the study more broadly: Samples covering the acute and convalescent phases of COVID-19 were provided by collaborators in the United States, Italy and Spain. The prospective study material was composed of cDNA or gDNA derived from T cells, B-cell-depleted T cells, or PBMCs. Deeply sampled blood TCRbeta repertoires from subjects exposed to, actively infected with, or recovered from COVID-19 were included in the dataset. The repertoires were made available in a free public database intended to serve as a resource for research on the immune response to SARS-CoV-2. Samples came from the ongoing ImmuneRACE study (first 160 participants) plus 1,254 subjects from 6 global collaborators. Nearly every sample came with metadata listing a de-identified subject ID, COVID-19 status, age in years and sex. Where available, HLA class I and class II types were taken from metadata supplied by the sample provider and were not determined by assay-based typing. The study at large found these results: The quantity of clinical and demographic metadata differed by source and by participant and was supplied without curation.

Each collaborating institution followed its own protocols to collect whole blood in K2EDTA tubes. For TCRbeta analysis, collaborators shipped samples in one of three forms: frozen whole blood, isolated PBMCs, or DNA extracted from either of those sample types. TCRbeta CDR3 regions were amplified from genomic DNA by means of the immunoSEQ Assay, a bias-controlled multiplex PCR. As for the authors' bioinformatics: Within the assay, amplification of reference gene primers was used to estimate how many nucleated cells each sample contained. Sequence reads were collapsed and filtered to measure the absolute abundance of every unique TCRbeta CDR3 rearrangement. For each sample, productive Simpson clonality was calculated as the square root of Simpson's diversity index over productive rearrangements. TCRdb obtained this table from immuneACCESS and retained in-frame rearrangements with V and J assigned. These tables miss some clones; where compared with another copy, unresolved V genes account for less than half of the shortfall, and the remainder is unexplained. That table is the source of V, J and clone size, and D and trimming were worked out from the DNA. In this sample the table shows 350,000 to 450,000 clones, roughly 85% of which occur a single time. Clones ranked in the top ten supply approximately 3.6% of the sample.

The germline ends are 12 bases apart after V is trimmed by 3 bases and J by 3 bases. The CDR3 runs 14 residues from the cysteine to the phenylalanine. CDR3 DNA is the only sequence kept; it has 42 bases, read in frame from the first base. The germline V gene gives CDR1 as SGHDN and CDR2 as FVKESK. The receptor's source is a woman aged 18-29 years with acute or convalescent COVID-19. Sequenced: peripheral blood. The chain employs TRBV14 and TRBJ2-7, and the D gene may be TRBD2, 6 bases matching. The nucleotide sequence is TGTGCCAGCAGCCAGGGACTGAAAAACTACGAGCAGTACTTC. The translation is CASSQGLKNYEQYF.